Listed here are 12 T cell receptor beta chains from one sample, sequenced in a study of cytomegalovirus exposure and HLA in healthy donors. PCR was performed using 60 Vbeta and 13 Jbeta primers. Sequencing was performed with immunoSEQ multiplex PCR; in TCRdb, only in-frame clones are kept and a portion is missing. The sample shows under 90,000 clones, 85% to 90% of them seen only once. The specimen was PBMCs. The receptors stem from a young man in good health and CMV-seronegative.

The CDR3 region has the DNA TGCGCCAGCAGCCAAGAAGAGTACAATGAGCAGTTCTTC. This sequence encodes CASSQEEYNEQFF. V gene TRBV4-1 combines with J gene TRBJ2-1, with D unclear. Trimming removed 0 bases at V and 4 bases at J, with 4 bases between. Germline-derived CDR1 and CDR2 are MGHRA and YSYEKL. CDR3 size: 13 residues.

The J gene is TRBJ2-1, the V gene TRBV5-1, with 10 positions matching TRBD2. V lost 3 bases and J lost 5; bases outside the gene matches: 8. Germline CDR1 reads SGHRS; CDR2 reads YFSETQ. CDR3 size: 16 residues. Here the CDR3 reads CASSSPTSGKNNEQFF. The CDR3 DNA sequence: TGCGCCAGCAGCTCTCCTACTAGCGGGAAGAACAATGAGCAGTTCTTC.

V gene TRBV19 combines with J gene TRBJ2-5, with a tentative D call TRBD1 (5 bases). Germline-derived CDR1 and CDR2 are LNHDA and SQIVND (reference sequence). CDR3 length: 12 amino acids. V lost 8 bases to trimming and J lost 5 bases, with 12 bases between them. CDR3 in DNA: TGTGCCAGTGGTTACAGGAGTGAGACCCAGTACTTC. It translates to CASGYRSETQYF.

This clone turned up a few times. The chain is built from TRBV4-3 and TRBJ2-1, with TRBD2 matching over 13 bases. CDR3 length: 16 amino acids. CDR1 is LGHNA, CDR2 YSLEER, per germline. The V gene end was trimmed by 1 base and the J gene end by 9 bases; junction bases not matched to a gene: 6. The CDR3 nucleotides read TGCGCCAGCAGCCAAGGGACTAGCGGGAGAGGTGTTGAGCAGTTCTTC. It codes for CASSQGTSGRGVEQFF.

The rearrangement joins TRBV15 to TRBJ2-7, with a possible D match to TRBD2 (6 bases). CDR3 size: 21 residues. V was trimmed by 0 bases and J by 0 bases, leaving 27 bases between them. Looked up from germline, CDR1 is LNHNV and CDR2 is YYDKDF (reference sequence). The DNA of the CDR3 is TGTGCCACCAGCAGAGAGGGAAGGGAGGCAGGCACCCCATGGAGCTCCTACGAGCAGTACTTC. Its protein is CATSREGREAGTPWSSYEQYF.

V and J are TRBV30 and TRBJ1-2; D call uncertain. Germline V CDR1 and CDR2: GTSNPN, SVGIG (reference sequence). Deletions cut 0 bases from V and 8 bases from J, with 13 bases between. The CDR3 contains 13 residues. In DNA form, the CDR3 reads TGTGCCTGGAGTGTACAAGGGCGAGGGGGCTACACCTTC. It is translated as CAWSVQGRGGYTF.

CDR3: CASSLGGRYSGNTIYF. CDR3 in DNA: TGCGCCAGCAGCCTGGGGGGGCGATACTCTGGAAACACCATATATTTT. The V call is TRBV5-1, the J call TRBJ1-3; D is possibly TRBD1 (6 bases). The CDR3 is 16 residues long. Trimming removed 4 bases from V and 0 bases from J, with 14 bases in between. Germline CDR1 is SGHRS and CDR2 is YFSETQ.

This chain connects TRBV7-2 to TRBJ2-5, with 7 bases fitting TRBD1. Per germline, CDR1 SGHTA and CDR2 FQGNSA. V shed 1 base and J 2 bases; nucleotides not matched to a gene: 7. The CDR3 length is 16 residues. This CDR3 is CASSLGQGRIQETQYF. For the CDR3, the DNA is TGTGCCAGCAGCTTAGGACAGGGCCGCATTCAAGAGACCCAGTACTTC.

The V and J genes are TRBV7-6 and TRBJ1-1, with D hard to call. The CDR3 runs to 14 residues. Per germline, CDR1 SGHVS and CDR2 FNYEAQ. Between the trimmed V and J ends, which lost 0 bases and 0 bases, there was a span of 5 bases. The CDR3 DNA reads as TGTGCCAGCAGCTTAGCGAGGGTGAACACTGAAGCTTTCTTT. It codes for CASSLARVNTEAFF.

This clone has just one count. The V and J genes are TRBV10-3 and TRBJ2-7, with D possibly being TRBD2 (5 bases). V lost 0 bases and J lost 2, with 14 bases in between. This CDR3 is 16 amino acids long. Germline V gene sequence: CDR1 ENHRY, CDR2 SYGVKD. This CDR3 reads CAISESRSGFTYEQYF. DNA of the CDR3: TGTGCCATCAGTGAGTCCCGAAGCGGATTCACCTACGAGCAGTACTTC.

The chain joins TRBV14 to TRBJ2-2; maybe TRBD1 (5 bases). V was clipped by 6 bases and J by 0 bases, with 11 bases between them. Germline lookup yields CDR1 SGHDN and CDR2 FVKESK. This CDR3 comprises 15 residues. CDR3 nucleotide sequence: TGTGCCAGCAGGCAGACAGCCTCGAACACCGGGGAGCTGTTTTTT. It encodes CASRQTASNTGELFF.

V and J are TRBV30 and TRBJ1-4; D may be TRBD1 (6 bases). Germline values: CDR1 GTSNPN, CDR2 SVGIG (reference sequence). The CDR3 totals 12 residues. Trimming removed 7 bases at V and 5 bases at J, with 11 bases between. CDR3 DNA: TGTGCCTACAGGGTGTCGAATGAAAAACTGTTTTTT. This encodes CAYRVSNEKLFF.